Listed below are T cell receptor beta chains from one sample, sequenced in a study of T cells in Graves' hyperthyroidism and ophthalmopathy. TCRdb analysed the multiplex PCR reads with MiXCR anew, one entry per CDR3 protein. The sample consists of roughly 360,000 distinct CDR3 sequences, approximately 12% of them appearing once. The specimen was blood. Every receptor here comes from a young man with Graves' hyperthyroidism that later progressed to Graves' ophthalmopathy. Each CDR3 is given with its conserved first and last residue. Fields, in order: J gene, V gene, D gene, clone size, CDR3 DNA, CDR3 protein. The D gene is left open where the match is weak. Only some rows state a clone size, as once, few, many or a class for expanded clones.

>TRBJ1-2|TRBV29-1|-|few
TGCAGCGTTGAAGGGTATTCTTTTCGGTGGGACAAGGTACAAGCTAACTATGGCTACACCTTC
CSVEGYSFRWDKVQANYGYTF
>TRBJ1-5|TRBV28|-|many
TGTGCCAGCAGTTACCCGGGAAATCAGCCCCAGCATTTT
CASSYPGNQPQHF
>TRBJ2-3|TRBV7-8|TRBD2|once
TGTGCCAGCCGGGGGGGGCTATCAGATACGCAGTATTTT
CASRGGLSDTQYF
>TRBJ1-1|TRBV15|-|-
TGTGCCACCAGCAGAGATCGGGTGTTGAACACTGAAGCTTTCTTT
CATSRDRVLNTEAFF
>TRBJ1-3|TRBV6-1|-|-
TGTGCCAGCAGTGAAGCGCGCCTCAACTCTGGAAACACCATATATTTT
CASSEARLNSGNTIYF
>TRBJ2-2|TRBV28|-|once
TGTGCCAGCAGCATAGAAATGAACGGCGGGGAGCTGGTTTTT
CASSIEMNGGELVF
>TRBJ1-6|TRBV5-1|TRBD1|few
TGCGCCAGCAGCTACAGTCCCGGGACAGGGGATTCACCCCTCCACTTT
CASSYSPGTGDSPLHF
>TRBJ1-5|TRBV12-3/TRBV12-4|-|many
TGTGCCAGCAGAGCTGGGATTAGCAATCAGCCCCAGCATTTT
CASRAGISNQPQHF
>TRBJ1-3|TRBV4-1|TRBD1|-
TGCGCCAGCAGCTCTCCAGGGGGCTCTGGAAACACCATATATTTT
CASSSPGGSGNTIYF
>TRBJ1-1|TRBV7-3|-|few
TGTGCCAGCAGCTTATTGTCCAACACTGAAGCTTTCTTT
CASSLLSNTEAFF
>TRBJ2-3|TRBV29-1|-|-
TGCAGCGTTGCTAGCTCGGATACGCAGTATTTT
CSVASSDTQYF
>TRBJ2-3|TRBV7-4|-|-
TGTGCCAGCAGCTTAGAATGGGTGGGGGGACTAGATACGCAGTATTTT
CASSLEWVGGLDTQYF
>TRBJ2-7|TRBV13|-|many
TGTGCCAGCAGCTTAAAGGTAATAGGGCCCTACGAGCAGTACTTC
CASSLKVIGPYEQYF
>TRBJ2-2|TRBV5-1|-|-
TGCGCCAGCAGTAGGTCATGGAGAGGGGCAGACACCGGGGAGCTGTTTTTT
CASSRSWRGADTGELFF
>TRBJ1-5|TRBV24-1|-|few
TGTGCCACCAGTGGGGGGGTCAATCAGCCCCAGCATTTT
CATSGGVNQPQHF
>TRBJ1-1|TRBV20-1|TRBD1|many
TGCAGTGCTAGGCAGGGGGGGTACACTGAAGCTTTCTTT
CSARQGGYTEAFF
>TRBJ2-7|TRBV7-9|TRBD1|few
TGTGCCAGCAGCACGGACAGGGGCTCCTCCTACGAGCAGTACTTC
CASSTDRGSSYEQYF
>TRBJ1-3|TRBV7-9|-|-
TGTGCCAGCAGCCCCCGCGGGACGGAGGATTTCAGCTCTGGAAACACCATATATTTT
CASSPRGTEDFSSGNTIYF
>TRBJ2-5|TRBV6-5|-|-
TGTGCCAGCAGTTACTCGGGCCGGGGGGCCGCGGAGACCCAGTACTTC
CASSYSGRGAAETQYF
>TRBJ2-7|TRBV20-1|TRBD2|few
TGCAGTGCTATAGCGGGGGGGACCTACGAGCAGTACTTC
CSAIAGGTYEQYF